This entry describes one T cell receptor beta chain. This clone has just one count. The target of this receptor is not known. The record has no base qualities; no much larger clone is one base away. Inclusive of the bounding cysteine and phenylalanine, the CDR3 is 14 residues long. Just the 42-base CDR3 DNA is kept, in frame starting at base 1. Trimming takes 5 bases from V and 2 bases from J, and the germline ends sit 12 bases apart. The germline V gene (reference sequence) yields GTSNPN for CDR1 and SVGIG for CDR2. The data originate from a study of shared clonotypes between healthy human individuals (TCRdb year 2020). Background on the whole study: The cohort included a few men and two women between 18 and 49 years of age. To estimate repertoire size and how much clonotypes are shared between individuals, the study performed deep sequencing of blood TCR repertoires from five healthy adults. Different laboratories and diverse techniques were used to prepare libraries and sequence TCR repertoires, to increase sequencing depth and limit assay-specific biases. For each donor, three plates each were used for CD4 naive and CD4 memory, two plates were used for CD8 naive, and one plate was used for CD8 memory. Leukapheresis yielded between about 0.8 and 9.5 billion PBMCs per donor.

CD8 naive samples were CD45RO-negative cells positively selected for CCR7, giving a CD45RA+CCR7+ population that excluded TemRA cells. Healthy HIV-negative adults with no recently reported acute infections or vaccinations were included as donors. Every donor was a Caucasian adult residing in Nashville, Tennessee, USA. Blood was collected by leukapheresis, and PBMCs were isolated by Ficoll-Histopaque density gradient centrifugation and then cryopreserved in liquid nitrogen vapor phase. Analytical flow cytometry was used to check the purity and quantity of each magnetically sorted T cell population. Genomic DNA was isolated from each sorted fraction and quantified by UV absorbance on a Nanodrop 2000c. Results and caveats for the whole study, not just this receptor: The small number of donors limited the genetic and exposure-history diversity represented. Based on pairwise subsampling, the degree of clonotype sharing among donors was expected to be affected by sequencing depth. Clonotypes shared by all four sorted-subset donors showed higher generation probabilities than non-shared clonotypes. Sampling was limited to blood, and TCR repertoires in tissue likely differ from TCR repertoires in blood. Approximately 5% of naive CD4, 3.5% of naive CD8, 2.3% of memory CD4, and 0.4% of memory CD8 clonotypes were shared across several donors. Rarefaction of sorted-subset datasets indicated incomplete sequencing despite the large sequencing depth. Estimated clonotype richness was generally larger for naive than for memory subsets.

Using the deep immunoSEQ assay, multiplex PCR amplified TCR CDR3 regions from genomic DNA. Extracted genomic DNA from each cell subset was distributed evenly across all wells of several immunoSEQ 96-well plates, and each plate was treated as a replicate. Each replicate PCR for sorted subsets received around 200 ng genomic DNA, equal to tens of thousands of T cell genomes. Purified libraries were measured with a Qubit 3.0 fluorometer, size-checked on a Bioanalyzer 2100, and measured again with the KAPA Library Quantification kit. Every immunoSEQ 96-well plate was sequenced on a separate single-read 150-cycle Illumina NextSeq 550 flow cell. On the study's bioinformatics: Because only junctional sequences without quality scores were contained in the immunoSEQ output, filtering matching that applied to full-length reads could not be performed. To assign V/J genes and CDR3, sequences were annotated using PyIR, a Python wrapper for IgBLAST v1.9, with IMGT germline references. Reads were removed for weak V/J assignments (E-value above 1e-6), missing CDR3, stop codons, out-of-frame junctions, or ambiguous translated residues. V3J clonotypes were defined as sequences sharing an identical inferred V gene, J gene, and CDR3 amino acid sequence. The percentage overlap between two repertoires was calculated by dividing the number of shared unique clonotypes by the size of the smaller repertoire. RTK rarefaction, the Chao1 estimator, and Recon v2.1 estimates of unobserved clonotypes were used to assess repertoire richness. Generation probabilities for all TCRbeta clonotypes obtained by the gDNA method from a few donors were computed using OLGA. TCRdb holds this immuneACCESS table with in-frame rearrangements only. Some clones are missing; in checked studies, unresolved V genes explain under half, and the rest has no known cause. From that table come the V and J calls and clone size; the DNA was used to work out D and trimming. The sample includes about 1.9 million clones, with approximately 92% observed a single time. The ten largest clones represent about 1.7% of the sample.

Input material: naive CD8+ T cells from PBMCs. What the cell subset or site label conveys for this sample: CD45RA+CCR7+. The source is a young man in good health. Some clones in this sample may be carry-over from other donors' samples. Recombination joined TRBV30 with TRBJ2-2, with a tentative D gene TRBD1 over 5 matching bases. This receptor carries the CDR3 CAWQQDLNTGELFF. The nucleotide sequence reads as follows: TGTGCCTGGCAACAGGATTTAAACACCGGGGAGCTGTTTTTT.